Below, one T cell receptor (beta chain) is given with its context. The antigen is not known. The sample belongs to a study of cytomegalovirus exposure and HLA in healthy donors. Study background: Earlier, 150 million to 200 million T cells were analyzed, and more than 100 million unique TCR beta sequences were found among them. Study-level findings and limits: The productive fraction for most TCR beta V segments was about 90% or about 30% in an earlier analysis. Reports state that TCR beta sequences accurately predicted most subjects' HLA-A and HLA-B alleles. There were a few CMV-associated chains whose specificity for CMV antigens was confirmed in vitro.

The PCR employed 60 Vbeta primers together with 13 Jbeta primers. The table came from immunoSEQ multiplex PCR; TCRdb's copy has only in-frame clones and leaves some out. This table holds 200,000 to 250,000 clones, approximately 84% found once. CDR1 is SGHRS and CDR2 is YFSETQ in the germline V gene. The V and J ends lost 0 bases and 5 bases respectively, with 6 bases between them. CDR3 size: 13 residues. The specimen sequenced was PBMCs. This chain uses TRBV5-1 with TRBJ1-5; no clear D gene. This TCR was recovered from a woman aged 35 to 49 in good health and CMV-seronegative. The CDR3 bases are TGCGCCAGCAGCTTGGGTGAGGATCAGCCCCAGCATTTT. Its translation is CASSLGEDQPQHF.